This entry is about one TCR beta chain. Its antigen remains unidentified. Produced via immunoSEQ multiplex PCR; TCRdb's table is partial and in-frame only. Counted here are some 150,000 clones, 70% to 90% occurring once; the ten biggest clones make up around a sixth. Trimming stripped 2 bases from V and 1 base from J, with 10 bases between. In germline, CDR1 is SGHNT, CDR2 YYREEE (reference sequence). The CDR3 runs 15 residues. These data belong to a study of radiation and T cells in renal cell carcinoma. Time point: blood 4 weeks post-SBRT, at nephrectomy. The treatment is: 15 Gy SBRT to primary tumor, nephrectomy 4 weeks later. The tumor was a clear cell renal cell carcinoma. Study-wide points: Pretreatment tumor biopsies were lacking, so baseline clonotypes are unknown. Top tumor clonotypes rose in blood 2 weeks post-radiation, then contracted.

The sequencing used blood, collected from a patient whose treatment included radiotherapy and nephrectomy. The chain carries TRBV5-4 and TRBJ1-5, with D maybe TRBD1 (5 bases). The source is a woman aged 50 to 60 with renal cell carcinoma. DNA of the CDR3: TGTGCCAGCAGCTTAGGGCAGGGAAGCAATCAGCCCCAGCATTTT. Encoded protein: CASSLGQGSNQPQHF.